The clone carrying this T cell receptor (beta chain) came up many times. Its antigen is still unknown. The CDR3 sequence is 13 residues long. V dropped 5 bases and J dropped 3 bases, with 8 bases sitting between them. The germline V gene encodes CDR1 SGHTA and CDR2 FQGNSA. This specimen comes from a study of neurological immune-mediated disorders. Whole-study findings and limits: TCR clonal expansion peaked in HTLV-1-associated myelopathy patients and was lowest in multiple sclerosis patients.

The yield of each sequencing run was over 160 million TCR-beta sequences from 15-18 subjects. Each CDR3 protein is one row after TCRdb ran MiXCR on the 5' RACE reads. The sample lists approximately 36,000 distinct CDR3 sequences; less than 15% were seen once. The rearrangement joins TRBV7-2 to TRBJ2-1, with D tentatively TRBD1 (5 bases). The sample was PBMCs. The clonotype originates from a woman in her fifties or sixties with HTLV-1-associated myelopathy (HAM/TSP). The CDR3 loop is CASSVQDYNEQFF. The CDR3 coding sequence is TGTGCCAGCAGCGTACAGGACTACAATGAGCAGTTCTTC.